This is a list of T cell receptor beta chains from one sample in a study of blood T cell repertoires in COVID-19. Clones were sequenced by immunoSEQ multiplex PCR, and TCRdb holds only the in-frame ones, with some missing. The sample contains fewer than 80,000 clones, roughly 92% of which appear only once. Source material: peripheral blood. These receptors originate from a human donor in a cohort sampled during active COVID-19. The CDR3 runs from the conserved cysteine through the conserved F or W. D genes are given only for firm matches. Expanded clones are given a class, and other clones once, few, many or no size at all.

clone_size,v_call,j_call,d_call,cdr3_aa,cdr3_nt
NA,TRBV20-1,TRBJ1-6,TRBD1,CSASRQGNSPLHF,TGCAGTGCTAGTCGACAGGGCAATTCACCCCTCCACTTT
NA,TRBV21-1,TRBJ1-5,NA,CASTPREQKGQPQHF,TGTGCCTCCACCCCCCGGGAACAGAAGGGTCAGCCCCAGCATTTT
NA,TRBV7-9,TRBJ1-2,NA,CASSLTGWANYGYTF,TGTGCCAGCAGCTTAACGGGATGGGCTAACTATGGCTACACCTTC
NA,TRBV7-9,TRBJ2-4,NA,CASSYQPGGGENIQYF,TGTGCCAGCAGCTACCAACCGGGGGGCGGGGAGAACATTCAGTACTTC
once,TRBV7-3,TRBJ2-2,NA,CASGAGANTGELFF,TGTGCCAGCGGGGCAGGGGCGAACACCGGGGAGCTGTTTTTT
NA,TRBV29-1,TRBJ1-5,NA,CSVVLFGDQPQHF,TGCAGCGTTGTCCTGTTCGGGGATCAGCCCCAGCATTTT
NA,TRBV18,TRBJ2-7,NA,CASSPSGSVDEQYF,TGTGCCAGCTCCCCATCGGGAAGCGTCGACGAGCAGTACTTC
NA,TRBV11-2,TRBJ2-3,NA,CASSVPGPDTQYF,TGTGCCAGCAGCGTTCCAGGGCCAGATACGCAGTATTTT
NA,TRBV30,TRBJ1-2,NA,CAWGRENYGYTF,TGTGCCTGGGGGAGGGAAAACTATGGCTACACCTTC
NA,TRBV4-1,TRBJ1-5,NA,CASNLGQGSNQPQHF,TGCGCCAGCAACCTCGGGCAGGGAAGCAATCAGCCCCAGCATTTT
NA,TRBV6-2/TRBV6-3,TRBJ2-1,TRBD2,CASSYSPTSGPYNEQFF,TGTGCCAGCAGTTACTCCCCGACTAGCGGGCCCTACAATGAGCAGTTCTTC
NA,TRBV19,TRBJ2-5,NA,CASSIEGPGAGHRETQYF,TGTGCCAGTAGTATAGAGGGGCCAGGAGCGGGTCATCGGGAGACCCAGTACTTC
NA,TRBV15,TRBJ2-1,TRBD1,CAAMPGDREYNEQFF,TGTGCCGCCATGCCCGGGGACAGGGAGTACAATGAGCAGTTCTTC
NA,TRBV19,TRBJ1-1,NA,CASSMGGNTEAFF,TGTGCCAGTAGTATGGGGGGGAACACTGAAGCTTTCTTT
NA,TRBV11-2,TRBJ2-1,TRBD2,CASSGTSGRFEQFF,TGTGCCAGCAGCGGGACTAGCGGGAGGTTTGAGCAGTTCTTC